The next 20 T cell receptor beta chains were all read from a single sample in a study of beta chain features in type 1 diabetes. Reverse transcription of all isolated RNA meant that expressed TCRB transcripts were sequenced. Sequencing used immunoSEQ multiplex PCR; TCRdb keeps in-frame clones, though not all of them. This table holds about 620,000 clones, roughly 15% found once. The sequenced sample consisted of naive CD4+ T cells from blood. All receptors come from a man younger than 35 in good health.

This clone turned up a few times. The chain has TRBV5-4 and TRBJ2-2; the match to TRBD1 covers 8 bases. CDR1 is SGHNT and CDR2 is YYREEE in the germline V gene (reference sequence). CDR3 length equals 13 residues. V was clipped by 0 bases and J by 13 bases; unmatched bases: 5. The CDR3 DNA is TGTGCCAGCAGCTTGGAGTGGACAGGGTTGCTGTTTTTT. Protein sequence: CASSLEWTGLLFF.

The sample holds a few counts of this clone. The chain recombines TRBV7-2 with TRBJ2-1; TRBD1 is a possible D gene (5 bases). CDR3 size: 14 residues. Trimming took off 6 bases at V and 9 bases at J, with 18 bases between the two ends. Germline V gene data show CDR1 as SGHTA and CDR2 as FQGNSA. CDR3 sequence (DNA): TGTGCCAGCAGTTTATCACTACAGGCCGGTGAGCAGTTCTTC. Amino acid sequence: CASSLSLQAGEQFF.

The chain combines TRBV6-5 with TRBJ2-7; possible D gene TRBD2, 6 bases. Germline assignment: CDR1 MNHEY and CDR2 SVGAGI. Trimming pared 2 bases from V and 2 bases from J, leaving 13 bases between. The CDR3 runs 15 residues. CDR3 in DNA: TGTGCCAGCAGTTACCCTAAGCGGGCCCCCTACGAGCAGTACTTC. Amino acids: CASSYPKRAPYEQYF.

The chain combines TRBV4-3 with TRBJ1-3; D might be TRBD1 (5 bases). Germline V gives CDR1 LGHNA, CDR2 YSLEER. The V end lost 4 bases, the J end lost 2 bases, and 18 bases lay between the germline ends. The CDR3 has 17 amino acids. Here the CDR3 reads CASSLVLGGITGNTIYF. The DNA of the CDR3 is TGCGCCAGCAGCCTGGTATTGGGGGGGATTACTGGAAACACCATATATTTT.

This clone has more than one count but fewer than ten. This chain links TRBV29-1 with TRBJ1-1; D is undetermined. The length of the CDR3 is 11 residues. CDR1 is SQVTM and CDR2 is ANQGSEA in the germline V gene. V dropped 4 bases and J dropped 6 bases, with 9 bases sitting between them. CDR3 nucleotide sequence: TGCAGCGTTGGAAAGGAGCCTGAAGCTTTCTTT. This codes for CSVGKEPEAFF.

The CDR3 is CASSLIGQGMNTEAFF. The CDR3 DNA reads TGTGCCAGCAGCTTAATTGGACAGGGGATGAACACTGAAGCTTTCTTT. The V call is TRBV7-6, the J call TRBJ1-1; TRBD1 agrees at 9 bases. The germline gives CDR1 SGHVS, CDR2 FNYEAQ. The CDR3 is made up of 16 amino acids. J gave up 0 bases and V 2 bases, and 4 bases lay outside the gene matches.

CDR3 in amino acids: CASSQPGLAIREQFF. CDR3 bases: TGTGCCAGCTCACAACCGGGACTAGCGATTCGGGAGCAGTTCTTC. This sequence joins TRBV18 and TRBJ2-1, with 10 positions matching TRBD2. CDR3 size: 15 residues. The germline CDR1 and CDR2 sequences are KGHSH and LQKENI. Unmatched junction bases numbered 10, after V lost 4 bases and J lost 10 bases. Complete variable domain (other parts from reference TRBV18 and TRBJ2-1): NAGVMQNPRHLVRRRGQEARLRCSPMKGHSHVYWYRQLPEEGLKFMVYLQKENIIDESGMPKERFSAEFPKEGPSILRIQQVVRGDSAAYFCASSQPGLAIREQFFGPGTRLTVL.

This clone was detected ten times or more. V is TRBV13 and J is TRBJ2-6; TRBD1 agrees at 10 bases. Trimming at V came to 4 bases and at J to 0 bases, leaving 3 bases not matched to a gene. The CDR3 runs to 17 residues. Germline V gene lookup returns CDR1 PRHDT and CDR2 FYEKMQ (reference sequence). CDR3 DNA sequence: TGTGCCAGCAGCTGGACAGGGGGACCCTCTGGGGCCAACGTCCTGACTTTC. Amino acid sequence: CASSWTGGPSGANVLTF.

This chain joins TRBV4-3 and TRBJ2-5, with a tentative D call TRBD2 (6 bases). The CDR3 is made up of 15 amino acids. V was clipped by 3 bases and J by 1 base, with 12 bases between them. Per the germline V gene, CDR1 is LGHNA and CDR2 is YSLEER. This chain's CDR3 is CASSHLGGSQETQYF. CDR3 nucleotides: TGCGCCAGCAGCCACCTCGGGGGTTCCCAAGAGACCCAGTACTTC.

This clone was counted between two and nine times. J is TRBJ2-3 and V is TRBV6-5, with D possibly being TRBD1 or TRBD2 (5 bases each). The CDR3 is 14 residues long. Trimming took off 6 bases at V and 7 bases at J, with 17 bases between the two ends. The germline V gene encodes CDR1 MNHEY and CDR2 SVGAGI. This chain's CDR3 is CASRGTGVLHTQYF. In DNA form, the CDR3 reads TGTGCCAGCAGAGGGACGGGCGTCCTCCATACGCAGTATTTT.

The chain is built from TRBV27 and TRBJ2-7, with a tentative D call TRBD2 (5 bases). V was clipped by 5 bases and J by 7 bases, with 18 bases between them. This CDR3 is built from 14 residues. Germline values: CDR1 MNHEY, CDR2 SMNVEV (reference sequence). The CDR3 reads CASSARRPTSEQYF. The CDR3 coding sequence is TGTGCCAGCAGTGCCCGTCGCCCCACTAGTGAGCAGTACTTC.

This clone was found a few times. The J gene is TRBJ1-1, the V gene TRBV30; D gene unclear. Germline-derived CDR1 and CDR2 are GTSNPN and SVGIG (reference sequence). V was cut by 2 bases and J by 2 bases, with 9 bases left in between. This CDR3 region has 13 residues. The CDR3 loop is CAWSTRINTEAFF. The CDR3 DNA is TGTGCCTGGAGTACCAGGATTAACACTGAAGCTTTCTTT.

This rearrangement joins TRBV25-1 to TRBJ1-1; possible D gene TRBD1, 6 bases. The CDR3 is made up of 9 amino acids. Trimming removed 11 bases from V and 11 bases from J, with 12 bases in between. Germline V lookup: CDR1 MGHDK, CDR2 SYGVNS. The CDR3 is CAATGYAFF. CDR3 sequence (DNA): TGTGCCGCAACAGGGTATGCTTTCTTT.

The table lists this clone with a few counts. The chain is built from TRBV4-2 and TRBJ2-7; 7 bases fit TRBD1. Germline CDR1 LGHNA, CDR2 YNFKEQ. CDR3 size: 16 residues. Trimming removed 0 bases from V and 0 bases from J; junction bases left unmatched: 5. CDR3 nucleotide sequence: TGTGCCAGCAGCCAAGAAGGGGGACAGAGCTCCTACGAGCAGTACTTC. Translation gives CASSQEGGQSSYEQYF.

The CDR3, as DNA: TGTGCCATCAAACCCCCCGCCGGGGAGACCCAGTACTTC. Translated, it gives CAIKPPAGETQYF. The V call is TRBV10-3, the J call TRBJ2-5; D gene uncertain. Trimming cost V 7 bases and J 5 bases, with 14 bases left between them. Germline lookup yields CDR1 ENHRY and CDR2 SYGVKD. The CDR3 has 13 residues.

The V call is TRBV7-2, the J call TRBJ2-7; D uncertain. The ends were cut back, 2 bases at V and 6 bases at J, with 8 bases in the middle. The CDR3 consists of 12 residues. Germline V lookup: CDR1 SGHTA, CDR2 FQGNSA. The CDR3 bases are TGTGCCAGCAGCTTAAGGCAGCTCGAGCAGTACTTC. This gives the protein CASSLRQLEQYF.

CDR3 coding DNA: TGTGCCAGCAGCTTAGAGGTGGGGCTCAACTATGGCTACACCTTC. Its translation: CASSLEVGLNYGYTF. This chain connects TRBV7-9 to TRBJ1-2; tentatively, D is TRBD1 (5 bases). V was clipped by 1 base and J by 2 bases, with 11 bases between them. Germline CDR1 reads SEHNR; CDR2 reads FQNEAQ (reference sequence). The CDR3 runs to 15 residues.

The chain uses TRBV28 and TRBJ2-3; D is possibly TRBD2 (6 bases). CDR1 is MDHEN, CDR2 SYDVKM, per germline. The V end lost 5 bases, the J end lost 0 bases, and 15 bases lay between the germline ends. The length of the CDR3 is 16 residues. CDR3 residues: CASSVPGVTSTDTQYF. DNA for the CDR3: TGTGCCAGCAGTGTTCCGGGGGTAACTAGCACAGATACGCAGTATTTT.

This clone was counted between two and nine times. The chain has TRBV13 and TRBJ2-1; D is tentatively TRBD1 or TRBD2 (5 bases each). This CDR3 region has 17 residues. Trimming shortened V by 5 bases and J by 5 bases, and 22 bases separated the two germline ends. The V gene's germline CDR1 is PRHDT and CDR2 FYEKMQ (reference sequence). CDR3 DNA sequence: TGTGCCAGCAGCCCGCCCTGGAGGAAGGGGTTCGACAATGAGCAGTTCTTC. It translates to CASSPPWRKGFDNEQFF. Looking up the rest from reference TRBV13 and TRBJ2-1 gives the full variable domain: AAGVIQSPRHLIKEKRETATLKCYPIPRHDTVYWYQQGPGQDPQFLISFYEKMQSDKGSIPDRFSAQQFSDYHSELNMSSLELGDSALYFCASSPPWRKGFDNEQFFGPGTRLTVL.

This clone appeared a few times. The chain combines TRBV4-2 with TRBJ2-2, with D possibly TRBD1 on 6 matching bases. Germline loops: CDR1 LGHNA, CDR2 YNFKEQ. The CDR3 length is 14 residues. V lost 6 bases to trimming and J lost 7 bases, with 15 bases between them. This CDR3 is CASRSDRFGGELFF. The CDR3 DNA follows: TGTGCCAGCAGAAGCGACAGGTTCGGCGGGGAGCTGTTTTTT.